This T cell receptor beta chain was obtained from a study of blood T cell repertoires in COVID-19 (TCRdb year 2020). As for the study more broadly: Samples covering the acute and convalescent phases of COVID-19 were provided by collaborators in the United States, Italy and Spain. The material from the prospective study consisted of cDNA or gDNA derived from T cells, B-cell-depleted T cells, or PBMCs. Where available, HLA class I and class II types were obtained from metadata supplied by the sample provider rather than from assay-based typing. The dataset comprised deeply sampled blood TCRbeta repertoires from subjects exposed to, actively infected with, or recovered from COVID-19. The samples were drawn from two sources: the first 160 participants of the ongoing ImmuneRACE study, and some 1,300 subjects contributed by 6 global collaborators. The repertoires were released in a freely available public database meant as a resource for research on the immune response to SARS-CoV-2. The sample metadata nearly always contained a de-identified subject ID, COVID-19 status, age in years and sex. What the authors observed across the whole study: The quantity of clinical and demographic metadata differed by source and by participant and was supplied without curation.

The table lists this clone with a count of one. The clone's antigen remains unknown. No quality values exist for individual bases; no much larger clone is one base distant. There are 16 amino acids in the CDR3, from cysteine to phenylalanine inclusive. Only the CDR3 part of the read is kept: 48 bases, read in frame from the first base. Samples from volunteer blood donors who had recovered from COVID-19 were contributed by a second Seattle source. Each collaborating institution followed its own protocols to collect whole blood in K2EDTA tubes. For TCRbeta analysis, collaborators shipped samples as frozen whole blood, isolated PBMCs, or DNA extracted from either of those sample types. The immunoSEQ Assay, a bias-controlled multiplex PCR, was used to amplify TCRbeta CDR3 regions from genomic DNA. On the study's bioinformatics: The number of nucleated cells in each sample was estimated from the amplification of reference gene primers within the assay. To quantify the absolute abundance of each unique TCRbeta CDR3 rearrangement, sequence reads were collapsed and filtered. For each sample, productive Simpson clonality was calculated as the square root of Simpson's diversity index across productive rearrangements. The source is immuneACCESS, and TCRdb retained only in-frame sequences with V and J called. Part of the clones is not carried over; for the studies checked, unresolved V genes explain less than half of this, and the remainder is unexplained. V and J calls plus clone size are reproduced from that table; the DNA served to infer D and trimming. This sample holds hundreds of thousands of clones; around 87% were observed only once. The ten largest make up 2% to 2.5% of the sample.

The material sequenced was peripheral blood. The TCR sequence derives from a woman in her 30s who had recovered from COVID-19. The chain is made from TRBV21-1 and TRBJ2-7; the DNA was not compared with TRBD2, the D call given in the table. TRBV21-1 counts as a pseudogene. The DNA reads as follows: TGTGCTTTTAAGGGATGGGAGGGACTAGTTATCTACGAGCAGTACTTC. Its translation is CAFKGWEGLVIYEQYF.